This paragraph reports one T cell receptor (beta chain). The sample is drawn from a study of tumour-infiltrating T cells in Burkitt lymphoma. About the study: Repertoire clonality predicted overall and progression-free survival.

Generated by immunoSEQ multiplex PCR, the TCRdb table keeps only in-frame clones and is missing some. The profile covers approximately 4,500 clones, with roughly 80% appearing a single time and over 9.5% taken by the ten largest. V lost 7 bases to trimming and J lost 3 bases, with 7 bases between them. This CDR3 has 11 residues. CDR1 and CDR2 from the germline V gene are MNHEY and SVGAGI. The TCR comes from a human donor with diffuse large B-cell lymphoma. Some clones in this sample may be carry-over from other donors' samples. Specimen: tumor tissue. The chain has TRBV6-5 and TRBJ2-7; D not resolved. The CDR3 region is CASIEGYEQYF. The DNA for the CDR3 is TGTGCCAGCATAGAAGGCTACGAGCAGTACTTC.